This record concerns one T cell receptor (beta chain) sequence. What it recognizes is unknown. Blood samples measuring roughly 2.5 ml were taken per donor. The data derive from a study of monozygotic twins with inflammatory bowel disease. Study-wide findings and caveats: Variability may have been added to patient repertoires by differing immunosuppressive treatments. Twins with IBD were found to have lower TCRbeta diversity (inverse Simpson) than healthy co-twins.

The authors used approximately 3,300 ng of total RNA per TCR library. From its re-call of the 5' RACE reads, TCRdb lists each CDR3 protein once, without DNA. The specimen's table records 150,000 to 200,000 distinct CDR3 sequences. This CDR3 is built from 14 residues. CDR1 is SGHTA and CDR2 is FQGNSA in the germline V gene. The specimen sequenced was blood. The chain links TRBV7-2 to TRBJ2-4; the TRBD1 assignment by TCRdb is unverifiable without DNA. The source is a human donor with ulcerative colitis or Crohn's disease, or a healthy co-twin of an affected twin (not recorded which). The chain's CDR3 is CASSSGQGLNIQYF.